This T cell receptor (beta chain) came from a study of blood T cells in healthy people across ages. This clonotype appeared a few times. Its antigen remains unidentified. The CDR3 has 13 amino acids. The V and J ends lost 5 bases and 1 base respectively, with 11 bases between them. Germline V gene sequence: CDR1 DFQATT, CDR2 SNEGSKA (reference sequence). Points from the study as a whole: Leaving the PBMCs unsorted stopped any conclusive comparison of naive versus antigen-experienced cells. TCR beta diversity, measured per million T cells, fell in a roughly linear way with age.

It was with a sample-barcoded 5' primer and a J-beta primer mix that a second PCR of about 7 to 12 cycles was run. From the 5' RACE reads, TCRdb called clonotypes with MiXCR, one entry per CDR3 protein. The data contain some 710,000 distinct CDR3 sequences, about a fifth of them singletons. PBMCs numbering at least 6.5 million were isolated per sample. The sequenced material came from blood. This sequence joins TRBV20-1 and TRBJ1-2; weak D call: TRBD1 (5 bases). This receptor was obtained from a man between 65 and 79 years old in good health. CDR3 coding DNA: TGCAGTGCTGCACGACAGCTTAACTATGGCTACACCTTC. It encodes CSAARQLNYGYTF.